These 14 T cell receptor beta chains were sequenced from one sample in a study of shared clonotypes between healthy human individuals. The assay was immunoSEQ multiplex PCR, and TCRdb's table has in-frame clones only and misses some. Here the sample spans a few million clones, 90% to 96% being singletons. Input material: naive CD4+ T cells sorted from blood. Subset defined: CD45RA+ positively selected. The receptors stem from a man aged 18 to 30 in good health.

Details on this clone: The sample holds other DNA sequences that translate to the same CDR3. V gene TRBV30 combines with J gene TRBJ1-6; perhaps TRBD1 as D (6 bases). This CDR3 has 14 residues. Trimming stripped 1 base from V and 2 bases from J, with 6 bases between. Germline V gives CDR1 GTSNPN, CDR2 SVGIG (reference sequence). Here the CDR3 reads CAWSGTAYNSPLHF. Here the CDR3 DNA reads TGTGCCTGGAGTGGGACAGCCTATAATTCACCCCTCCACTTT.

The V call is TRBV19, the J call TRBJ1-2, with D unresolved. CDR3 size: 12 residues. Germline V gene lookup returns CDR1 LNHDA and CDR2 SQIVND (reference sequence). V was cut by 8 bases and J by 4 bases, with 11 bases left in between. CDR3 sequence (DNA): TGTGCCAGTCGGAACGGGGTCTATGGCTACACCTTC. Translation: CASRNGVYGYTF. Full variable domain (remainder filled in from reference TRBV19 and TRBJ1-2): DGGITQSPKYLFRKEGQNVTLSCEQNLNHDAMYWYRQDPGQGLRLIYYSQIVNDFQKGDIAEGYSVSREKKESFPLTVTSAQKNPTAFYLCASRNGVYGYTFGSGTRLTVV.

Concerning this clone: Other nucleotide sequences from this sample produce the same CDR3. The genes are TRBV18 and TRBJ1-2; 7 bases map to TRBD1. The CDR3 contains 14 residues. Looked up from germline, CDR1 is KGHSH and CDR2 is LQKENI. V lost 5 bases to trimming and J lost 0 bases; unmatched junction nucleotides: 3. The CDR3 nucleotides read TGTGCCAGCTCAACCGGGACAGCTAACTATGGCTACACCTTC. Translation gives CASSTGTANYGYTF.

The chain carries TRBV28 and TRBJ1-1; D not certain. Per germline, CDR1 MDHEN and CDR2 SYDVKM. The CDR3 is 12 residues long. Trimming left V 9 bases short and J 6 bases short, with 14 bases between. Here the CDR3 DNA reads TGTGCCAGGACGCATCAACGGGCTGAAGCTTTCTTT. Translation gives CARTHQRAEAFF.

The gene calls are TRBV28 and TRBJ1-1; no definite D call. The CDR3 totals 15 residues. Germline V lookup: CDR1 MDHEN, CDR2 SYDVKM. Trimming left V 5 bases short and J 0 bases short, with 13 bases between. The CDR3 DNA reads TGTGCCAGCAGTCACCGACGGATAATGAACACTGAAGCTTTCTTT. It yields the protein CASSHRRIMNTEAFF.

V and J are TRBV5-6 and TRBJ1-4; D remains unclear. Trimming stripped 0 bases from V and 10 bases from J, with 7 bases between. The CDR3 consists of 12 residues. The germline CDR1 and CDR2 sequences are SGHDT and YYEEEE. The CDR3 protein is CASSLGHTKLFF. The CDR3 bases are TGTGCCAGCAGCTTGGGGCACACAAAACTGTTTTTT.

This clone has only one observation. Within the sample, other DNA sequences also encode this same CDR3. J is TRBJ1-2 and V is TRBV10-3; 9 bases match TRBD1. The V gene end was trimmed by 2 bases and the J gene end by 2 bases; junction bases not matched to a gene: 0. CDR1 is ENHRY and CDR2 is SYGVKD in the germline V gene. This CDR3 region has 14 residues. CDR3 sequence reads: CAISEDRGNYGYTF. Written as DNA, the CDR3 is TGTGCCATCAGTGAGGACAGGGGGAACTATGGCTACACCTTC.

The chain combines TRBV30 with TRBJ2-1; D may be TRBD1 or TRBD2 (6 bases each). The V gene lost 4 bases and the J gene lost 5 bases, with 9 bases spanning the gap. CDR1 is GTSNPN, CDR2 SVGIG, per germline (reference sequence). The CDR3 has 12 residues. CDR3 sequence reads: CAWTRGDNEQFF. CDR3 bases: TGTGCCTGGACAAGGGGGGACAATGAGCAGTTCTTC.

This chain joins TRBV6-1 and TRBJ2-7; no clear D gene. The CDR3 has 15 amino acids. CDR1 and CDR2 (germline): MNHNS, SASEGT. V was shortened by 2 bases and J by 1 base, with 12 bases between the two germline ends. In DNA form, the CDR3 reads TGTGCCAGCAGTGAAATGGAACATATTTCCTACGAGCAGTACTTC. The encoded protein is CASSEMEHISYEQYF.

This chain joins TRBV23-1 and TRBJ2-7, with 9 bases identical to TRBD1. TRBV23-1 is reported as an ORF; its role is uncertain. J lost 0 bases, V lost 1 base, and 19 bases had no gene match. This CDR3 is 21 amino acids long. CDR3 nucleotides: TGCGCCAGCAGTCAATTAGGGGTCTCGTCCATTCCGGGACAGGGCTCCTACGAGCAGTACTTC. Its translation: CASSQLGVSSIPGQGSYEQYF.

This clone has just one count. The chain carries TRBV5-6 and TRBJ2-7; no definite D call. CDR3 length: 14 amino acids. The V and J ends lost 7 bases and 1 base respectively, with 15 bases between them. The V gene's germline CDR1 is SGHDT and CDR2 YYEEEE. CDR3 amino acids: CASSTSLLSYEQYF. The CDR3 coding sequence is TGTGCCAGCTCAACCTCACTCCTTTCCTACGAGCAGTACTTC.

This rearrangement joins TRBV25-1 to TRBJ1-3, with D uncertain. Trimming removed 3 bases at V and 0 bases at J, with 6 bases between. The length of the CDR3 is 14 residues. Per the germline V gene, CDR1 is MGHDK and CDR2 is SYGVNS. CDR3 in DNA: TGTGCCAGCAGTGATCCCAGCTCTGGAAACACCATATATTTT. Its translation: CASSDPSSGNTIYF.

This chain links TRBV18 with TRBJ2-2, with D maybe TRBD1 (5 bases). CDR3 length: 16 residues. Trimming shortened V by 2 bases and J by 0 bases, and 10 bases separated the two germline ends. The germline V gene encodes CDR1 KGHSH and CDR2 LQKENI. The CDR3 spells CASSPYAGSNTGELFF. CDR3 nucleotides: TGTGCCAGCTCACCATACGCAGGGTCGAACACCGGGGAGCTGTTTTTT.

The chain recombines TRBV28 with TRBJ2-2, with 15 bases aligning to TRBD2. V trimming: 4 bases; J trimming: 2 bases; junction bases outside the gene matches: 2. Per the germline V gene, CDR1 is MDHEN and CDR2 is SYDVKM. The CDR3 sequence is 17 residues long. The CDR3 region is CASSSGLAGGNTGELFF. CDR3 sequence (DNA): TGTGCCAGCAGTTCGGGACTAGCGGGGGGCAACACCGGGGAGCTGTTTTTT.